In its sample, the clone carrying this T cell receptor beta chain was seen a few times. The antigen is undetermined. TCRdb reanalysed the 5' RACE reads using MiXCR and keeps one entry per CDR3 protein. The data contain around 960,000 distinct CDR3 sequences, roughly 12% of them singletons. The data were obtained in a study of identical twins. Points from the study as a whole: Twins showed weaker excess sharing in their beta out-of-frame sequences.

This same sample was also part of a study on yellow fever vaccine responses in identical twins.

Sequenced input: PBMCs. The clonotype was recovered from a woman under 30 in good health.

The CDR3 DNA reads as TGTGCCAGCAGTGGAGGGACGGAAAACACCGGGGAGCTGTTTTTT. This encodes CASSGGTENTGELFF. The chain employs TRBV28 and TRBJ2-2; TRBD2 is a possible D gene (6 bases). Germline values: CDR1 MDHEN, CDR2 SYDVKM. This CDR3 is built from 15 residues. V lost 5 bases and J lost 2, with 12 bases in between.